Listed below are T cell receptor beta chains from one sample, sequenced in a study of control samples from healthy donors and cancer patients. Data came from immunoSEQ multiplex PCR; TCRdb stores just in-frame clones and leaves some out. Found here are hundreds of thousands of clones, 82% of them singletons; the top ten hold 10% to 15%. The sample consisted of PBMCs. The receptors come from a woman aged 60-70 years with lung cancer. The CDR3 runs from the conserved cysteine through the conserved F or W. Some rows have no size entry. The others give once, few or many, or a class for an expanded clone.

CDR3aa: CASSRTSGWDNEQFF; v_gene: TRBV18; j_gene: TRBJ2-1; abundance: .; len: 15
CDR3aa: CAWSRQVGNQPQHF; v_gene: TRBV30; j_gene: TRBJ1-5; abundance: many; len: 14
CDR3aa: CASSRAGSSIYEQYF; v_gene: TRBV28; j_gene: TRBJ2-7; abundance: .; len: 15
CDR3aa: CASALKGQEAFF; v_gene: TRBV28; j_gene: TRBJ1-1; abundance: once; len: 12
CDR3aa: CASSFLDRGGPYNEQFF; v_gene: TRBV7-6; j_gene: TRBJ2-1; abundance: once; len: 17
CDR3aa: CASSLVAGSNTEAFF; v_gene: TRBV27; j_gene: TRBJ1-1; abundance: .; len: 15
CDR3aa: CASSRVRPSTDTQYF; v_gene: TRBV19; j_gene: TRBJ2-3; abundance: .; len: 15
CDR3aa: CASSLTGLPTDTQYF; v_gene: TRBV5-6; j_gene: TRBJ2-3; abundance: .; len: 15
CDR3aa: CAISEGGDTGELFF; v_gene: TRBV10-3; j_gene: TRBJ2-2; abundance: .; len: 14
CDR3aa: CASSSEGYYQPQHF; v_gene: TRBV7-8; j_gene: TRBJ1-5; abundance: .; len: 14
CDR3aa: CASSRTRGTEAFF; v_gene: TRBV7-3; j_gene: TRBJ1-1; abundance: .; len: 13
CDR3aa: CASSLGYQGQSNQPQHF; v_gene: TRBV7-8; j_gene: TRBJ1-5; abundance: once; len: 17
CDR3aa: CASSQGDKNTEAFF; v_gene: TRBV3-1/TRBV3-2; j_gene: TRBJ1-1; abundance: .; len: 14
CDR3aa: CASRETGRREQFF; v_gene: TRBV2; j_gene: TRBJ2-1; abundance: .; len: 13
CDR3aa: CASSAVGWLRTGELFF; v_gene: TRBV9; j_gene: TRBJ2-2; abundance: .; len: 16
CDR3aa: CASSLNPSTGFEGYTF; v_gene: TRBV7-3; j_gene: TRBJ1-2; abundance: .; len: 16
CDR3aa: CASSSISGTGNEKLFF; v_gene: TRBV28; j_gene: TRBJ1-4; abundance: .; len: 16
CDR3aa: CASRREEYQETQYF; v_gene: TRBV6-5; j_gene: TRBJ2-5; abundance: .; len: 14
CDR3aa: CASSQVAGASYEQYF; v_gene: TRBV14; j_gene: TRBJ2-7; abundance: once; len: 15
CDR3aa: CASSSDRGHSPLHF; v_gene: TRBV5-1; j_gene: TRBJ1-6; abundance: .; len: 14
CDR3aa: CASSQATGRREKLFF; v_gene: TRBV3-1/TRBV3-2; j_gene: TRBJ1-4; abundance: .; len: 15
CDR3aa: CASSEAGGDYGYTF; v_gene: TRBV6-1; j_gene: TRBJ1-2; abundance: .; len: 14